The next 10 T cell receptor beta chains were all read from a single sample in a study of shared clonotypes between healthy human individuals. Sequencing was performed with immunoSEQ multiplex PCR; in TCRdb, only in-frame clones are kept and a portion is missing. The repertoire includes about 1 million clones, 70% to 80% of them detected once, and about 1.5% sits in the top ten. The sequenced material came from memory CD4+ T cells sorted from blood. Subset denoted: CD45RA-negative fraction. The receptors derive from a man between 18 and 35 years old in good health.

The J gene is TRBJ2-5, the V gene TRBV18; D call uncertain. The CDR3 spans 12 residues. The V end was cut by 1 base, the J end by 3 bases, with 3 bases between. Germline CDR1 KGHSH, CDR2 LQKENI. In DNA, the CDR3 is TGTGCCAGCTCACCACTGGAAGAGACCCAGTACTTC. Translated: CASSPLEETQYF. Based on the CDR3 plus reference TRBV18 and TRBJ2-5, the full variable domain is NAGVMQNPRHLVRRRGQEARLRCSPMKGHSHVYWYRQLPEEGLKFMVYLQKENIIDESGMPKERFSAEFPKEGPSILRIQQVVRGDSAAYFCASSPLEETQYFGPGTRLLVL.

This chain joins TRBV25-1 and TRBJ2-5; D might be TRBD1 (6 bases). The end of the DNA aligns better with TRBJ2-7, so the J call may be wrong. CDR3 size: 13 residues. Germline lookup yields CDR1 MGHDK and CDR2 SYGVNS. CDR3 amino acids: CASSDDRRFEQYF. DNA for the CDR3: TGTGCCAGCAGTGACGACAGGAGGTTCGAGCAGTACTTC.

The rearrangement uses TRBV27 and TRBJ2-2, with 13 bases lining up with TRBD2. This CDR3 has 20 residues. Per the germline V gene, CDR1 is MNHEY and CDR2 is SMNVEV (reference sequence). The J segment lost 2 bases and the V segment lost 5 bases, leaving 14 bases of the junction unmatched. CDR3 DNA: TGTGCCAGCAGTCTAAAGGTTTCGCGACTAGCGGGGGGAAACACCGGGGAGCTGTTTTTT. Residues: CASSLKVSRLAGGNTGELFF.

The DNA for the CDR3 is TGTGCCAGCAGTTTACCCGCCCCCCGGAGCGGGAGAGTCAGCACCGGGGAGCTGTTTTTT. Protein product: CASSLPAPRSGRVSTGELFF. This rearrangement joins TRBV27 to TRBJ2-2; 8 nucleotides agree with TRBD2. V shed 2 bases, J shed 4 bases, and the junction held 18 bases outside the gene matches. This CDR3 is 20 amino acids long. Germline lookup yields CDR1 MNHEY and CDR2 SMNVEV (reference sequence).

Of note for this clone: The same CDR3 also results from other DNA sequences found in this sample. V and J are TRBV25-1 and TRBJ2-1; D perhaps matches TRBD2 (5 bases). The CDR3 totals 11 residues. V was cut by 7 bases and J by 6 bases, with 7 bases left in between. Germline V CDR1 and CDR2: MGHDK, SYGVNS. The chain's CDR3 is CASTRGNEQFF. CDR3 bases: TGTGCCAGCACCCGGGGCAATGAGCAGTTCTTC.

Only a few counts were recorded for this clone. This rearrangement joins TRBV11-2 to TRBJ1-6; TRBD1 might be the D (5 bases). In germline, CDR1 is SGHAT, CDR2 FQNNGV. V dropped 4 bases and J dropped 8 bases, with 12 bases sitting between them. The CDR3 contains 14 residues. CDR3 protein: CASSSGRHYSPLHF. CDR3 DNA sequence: TGTGCCAGCAGCTCGGGGCGCCACTATTCACCCCTCCACTTT.

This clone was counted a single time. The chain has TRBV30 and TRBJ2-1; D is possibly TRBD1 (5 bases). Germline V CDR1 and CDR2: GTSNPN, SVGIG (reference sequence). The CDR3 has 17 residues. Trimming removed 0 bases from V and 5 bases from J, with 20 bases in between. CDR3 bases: TGTGCCTGGAGTGTACTTTACGGCTACAAAGGGGACAATGAGCAGTTCTTC. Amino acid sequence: CAWSVLYGYKGDNEQFF.

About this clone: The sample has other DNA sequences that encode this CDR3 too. The CDR3 DNA follows: TGTGCCAGCAGACTAGCGCCTAGCACAGATACGCAGTATTTT. Translated, it gives CASRLAPSTDTQYF. The gene calls are TRBV2 and TRBJ2-3, with 7 positions matching TRBD2. J gave up 0 bases and V 6 bases, and 3 bases lay outside the gene matches. The germline V gene encodes CDR1 SNHLY and CDR2 FYNNEI. The CDR3 sequence is 14 residues long.

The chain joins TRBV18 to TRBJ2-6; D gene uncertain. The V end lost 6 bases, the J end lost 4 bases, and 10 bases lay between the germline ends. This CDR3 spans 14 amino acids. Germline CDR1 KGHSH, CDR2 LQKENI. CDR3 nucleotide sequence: TGTGCCAGCTCGTCCTCTGGCGGGGCCAACGTCCTGACTTTC. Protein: CASSSSGGANVLTF.

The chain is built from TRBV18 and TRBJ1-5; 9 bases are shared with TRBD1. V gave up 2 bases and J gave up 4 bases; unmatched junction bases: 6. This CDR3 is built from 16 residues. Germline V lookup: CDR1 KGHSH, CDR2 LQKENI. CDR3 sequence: CASSPGTGMRNQPQHF. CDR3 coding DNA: TGTGCCAGCTCACCAGGGACAGGGATGAGGAATCAGCCCCAGCATTTT.